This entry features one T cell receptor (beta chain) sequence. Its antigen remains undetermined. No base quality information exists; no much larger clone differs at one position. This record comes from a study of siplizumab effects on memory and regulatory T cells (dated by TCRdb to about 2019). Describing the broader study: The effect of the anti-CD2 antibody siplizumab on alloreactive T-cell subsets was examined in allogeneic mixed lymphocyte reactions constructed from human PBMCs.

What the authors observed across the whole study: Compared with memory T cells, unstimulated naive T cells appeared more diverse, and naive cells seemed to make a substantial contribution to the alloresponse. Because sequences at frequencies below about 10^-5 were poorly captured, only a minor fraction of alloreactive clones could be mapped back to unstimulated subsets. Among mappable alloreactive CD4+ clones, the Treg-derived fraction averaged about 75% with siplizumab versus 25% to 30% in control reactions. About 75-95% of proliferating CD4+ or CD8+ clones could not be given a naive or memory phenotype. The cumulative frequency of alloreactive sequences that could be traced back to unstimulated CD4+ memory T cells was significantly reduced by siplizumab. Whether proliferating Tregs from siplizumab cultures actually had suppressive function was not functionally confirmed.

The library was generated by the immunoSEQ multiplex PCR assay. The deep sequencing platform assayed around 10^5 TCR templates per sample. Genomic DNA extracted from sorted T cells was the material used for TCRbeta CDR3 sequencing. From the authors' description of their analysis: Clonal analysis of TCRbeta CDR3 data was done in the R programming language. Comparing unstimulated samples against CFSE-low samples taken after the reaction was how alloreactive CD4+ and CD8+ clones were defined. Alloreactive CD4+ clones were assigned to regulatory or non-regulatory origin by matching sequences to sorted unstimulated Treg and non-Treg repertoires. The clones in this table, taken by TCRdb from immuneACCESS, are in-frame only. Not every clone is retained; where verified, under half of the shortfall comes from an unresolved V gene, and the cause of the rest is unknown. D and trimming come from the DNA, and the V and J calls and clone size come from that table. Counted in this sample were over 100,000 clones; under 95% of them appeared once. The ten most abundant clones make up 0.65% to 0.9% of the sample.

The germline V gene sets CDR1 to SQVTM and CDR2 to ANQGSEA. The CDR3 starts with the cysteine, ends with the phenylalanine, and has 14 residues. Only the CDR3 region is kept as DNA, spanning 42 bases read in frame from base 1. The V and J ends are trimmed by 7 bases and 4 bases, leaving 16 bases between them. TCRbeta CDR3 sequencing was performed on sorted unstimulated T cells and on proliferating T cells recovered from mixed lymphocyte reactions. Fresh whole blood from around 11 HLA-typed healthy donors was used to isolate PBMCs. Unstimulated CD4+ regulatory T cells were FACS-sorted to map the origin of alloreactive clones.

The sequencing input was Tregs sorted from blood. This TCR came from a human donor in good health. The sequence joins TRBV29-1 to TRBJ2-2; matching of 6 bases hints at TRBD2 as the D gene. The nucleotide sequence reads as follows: TGCAGCGCCTCGGGGGATACGAGCACCGGGGAGCTGTTTTTT. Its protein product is CSASGDTSTGELFF.